This T cell receptor beta chain was sequenced for a study of early T cells in non-severe SARS-CoV-2 infection. Germline CDR1 reads DFQATT; CDR2 reads SNEGSKA (reference sequence). V was clipped by 6 bases and J by 1 base, with 12 bases between them. The CDR3 totals 13 residues. Each single cDNA molecule received a unique molecular identifier. TCRdb reprocessed the 5' RACE reads via MiXCR and lists one record per CDR3 protein. The data contain fewer than 60,000 distinct CDR3 sequences, approximately 8.5% of them singletons. The receptor's source is an adult who was a healthcare worker with PCR-confirmed SARS-CoV-2 infection or an uninfected control (not recorded which). The chain links TRBV20-1 to TRBJ2-5, with TRBD1 as a possible D gene (6 bases). Input material: whole blood. The chain's CDR3 is CSATGTFQETQYF. Written as DNA, the CDR3 is TGCAGTGCCACCGGGACATTCCAAGAGACCCAGTACTTC.